Below are 9 T cell receptor beta chains sequenced from a single sample in a study of cytomegalovirus exposure and HLA in healthy donors. The PCR ran on 60 Vbeta and 13 Jbeta primers. Repertoires were generated with immunoSEQ multiplex PCR, while TCRdb's copy carries only in-frame clones and drops some. The sample carries about 190,000 clones, roughly three quarters recorded once. The sequenced material came from PBMCs. The receptors shown here come from a woman aged 18-29 years in good health and CMV-seronegative.

V is TRBV6-6 and J is TRBJ1-2, with 7 bases lining up with TRBD1. CDR1 MNHNY and CDR2 SVGAGI come from the germline V gene (reference sequence). The CDR3 totals 14 residues. V lost 6 bases and J lost 4; bases outside the gene matches: 8. The DNA of the CDR3 is TGTGCCAGCAGGGACAGGATCTTAACCTATGGCTACACCTTC. It codes for CASRDRILTYGYTF.

This chain uses TRBV28 with TRBJ2-7, with D tentatively TRBD1 (6 bases). In germline, CDR1 is MDHEN, CDR2 SYDVKM. V was cut by 3 bases and J by 2 bases, with 11 bases left in between. This CDR3 contains 14 residues. The CDR3 region has the DNA TGTGCCAGCAGTTTTTTGTCAGGGGCCTACGAGCAGTACTTC. Translation gives CASSFLSGAYEQYF.

The rearrangement links TRBV6-5 to TRBJ2-6, with unresolved D. Trimming pared 2 bases from V and 0 bases from J, leaving 8 bases between. This CDR3 region has 16 residues. Germline V gene data show CDR1 as MNHEY and CDR2 as SVGAGI. The CDR3 protein is CASSYDITSGANVLTF. The CDR3, as DNA: TGTGCCAGCAGTTACGACATCACCTCTGGGGCCAACGTCCTGACTTTC.

The V call is TRBV19, the J call TRBJ2-4; 8 bases match TRBD1. The junction had 7 bases not matched to a gene; V was cut back by 5 bases and J by 1 base. CDR1 is LNHDA, CDR2 SQIVND, per germline (reference sequence). The CDR3 has 16 residues. CDR3 coding DNA: TGTGCCAGTAGTTTCTGGACAGGGTTGGCCAAAAACATTCAGTACTTC. This gives the protein CASSFWTGLAKNIQYF.

The CDR3 region is CASSPRTSGNTGELFF. Here the CDR3 DNA reads TGTGCCAGCAGCCCGAGGACTAGCGGTAACACCGGGGAGCTGTTTTTT. The chain joins TRBV7-3 to TRBJ2-2; 10 bases agree with TRBD2. The CDR3 length is 16 residues. Germline V gene data show CDR1 as SGHTA and CDR2 as FQGTGA. The ends lost 5 bases at V and 2 bases at J; junction bases unmatched: 5.

The V call is TRBV6-1, the J call TRBJ1-1; no clear D. The CDR3 length is 13 residues. Germline CDR1 MNHNS, CDR2 SASEGT. V shed 5 bases and J shed 0 bases, with 7 bases lying between them. CDR3 sequence reads: CASSPVMNTEAFF. In DNA, the CDR3 is TGTGCCAGCAGTCCGGTTATGAACACTGAAGCTTTCTTT.

The V call is TRBV10-1, the J call TRBJ1-2; D is ambiguous. In germline, CDR1 is WNHNN, CDR2 SYGVQD (reference sequence). Trimming cost V 9 bases and J 8 bases, with 16 bases left between them. There are 12 residues in the CDR3. CDR3 sequence: CARYAKGAGYTF. The CDR3 DNA follows: TGCGCCAGATACGCCAAAGGAGCCGGCTACACCTTC.

The table lists this clone with a count of one. This rearrangement joins TRBV9 to TRBJ2-7, with TRBD1 as a possible D gene (5 bases). The germline CDR1 and CDR2 sequences are SGDLS and YYNGEE. V lost 3 bases, J lost 1 base, and 14 bases lay in between. This CDR3 contains 15 residues. CDR3 region: CASSARAGSSYEQYF. The CDR3 bases are TGTGCCAGCAGCGCCCGAGCAGGGTCTTCCTACGAGCAGTACTTC.

As DNA, the CDR3 is TGTGCCATAATTGACAGGGGGCTGGGGAACACCGGGGAGCTGTTTTTT. This gives the protein CAIIDRGLGNTGELFF. The gene calls are TRBV2 and TRBJ2-2, with TRBD1 matching 10 bases. The germline CDR1 and CDR2 sequences are SNHLY and FYNNEI. The CDR3 is 16 residues long. The V and J ends lost 10 bases and 1 base, in that order; junction bases with no gene match: 9.